Reported below is one T cell receptor (beta chain). This clone is identified as medium-sized (0.01 to 0.1%). The antigen it binds to is not known. The sample holds no much larger clone one base away, and base qualities are not on file. This sample was taken from a study of control samples from healthy donors and cancer patients (dated by TCRdb to 2019 to 2021). The germline V gene specifies SGHTA as CDR1 and FQGTGA as CDR2. The junction carries 7 bases between V and J, which are trimmed by 3 bases and 4 bases respectively. Spanning cysteine to phenylalanine, the CDR3 consists of 13 amino acids. Just CDR3 DNA is preserved here, 39 bases in frame from base 1. Library creation used the immunoSEQ multiplex PCR assay. TCRdb limited this immuneACCESS table to in-frame rearrangements with V and J called. A share of clones is missing; checked studies link under half to unresolved V genes, and the rest is unexplained. Present in this sample are fewer than 65,000 clones, about four fifths of which were seen just once. 9.5% to 13% of the sample rests with the top ten.

The receptor was isolated from a man in his 70s in good health. Sample: blood. The sequence links TRBV7-3 to TRBJ1-5; no D segment can be confidently identified. DNA sequence: TGTGCCAGCAGCTTGGATGGTAATCAGCCCCAGCATTTT. Its product reads: CASSLDGNQPQHF. When the CDR3 is completed using the reference TRBV7-3 and TRBJ1-5 genes on either side, the full variable domain is GAGVSQTPSNKVTEKGKYVELRCDPISGHTALYWYRQSLGQGPEFLIYFQGTGAADDSGLPNDRFFAVRPEGSVSTLKIQRTERGDSAVYLCASSLDGNQPQHFGDGTRLSIL.